The 16 T cell receptor beta chains below were found in one sample sequenced in a study of OX40 agonist ivuxolimab in advanced cancers. Data came from immunoSEQ multiplex PCR; TCRdb stores just in-frame clones and leaves some out. The sample consists of some 37,000 clones, around 80% of them appearing once. This material consisted of CD4+ or CD8+ T cells sorted from blood, taken in a trial of the OX40 agonist ivuxolimab. All receptors come from an adult with an advanced solid tumor such as melanoma, head and neck, liver or kidney cancer.

The chain uses TRBV19 and TRBJ2-2; 8 nucleotides match TRBD2. Germline loops: CDR1 LNHDA, CDR2 SQIVND (reference sequence). V shed 5 bases, J shed 0 bases, and the junction held 20 bases outside the gene matches. This CDR3 is 21 amino acids long. This CDR3 is CASSPGMWRGASIANTGELFF. The CDR3 region has the DNA TGTGCCAGTAGTCCCGGTATGTGGCGGGGGGCCTCTATCGCGAACACCGGGGAGCTGTTTTTT.

The chain links TRBV27 to TRBJ2-6; D remains unclear. CDR1 is MNHEY, CDR2 SMNVEV, per germline (reference sequence). The CDR3 totals 15 residues. Trimming removed 3 bases at V and 2 bases at J, with 8 bases between. CDR3: CASSFWNAGANVLTF. As DNA, the CDR3 is TGTGCCAGCAGTTTTTGGAACGCTGGGGCCAACGTCCTGACTTTC.

This chain joins TRBV11-2 and TRBJ2-1; D is uncertain. Trimming removed 3 bases at V and 0 bases at J, with 15 bases between. CDR1 and CDR2 from the germline V gene are SGHAT and FQNNGV. The CDR3 is 17 amino acids. The CDR3 loop is CASSFRFGQNSYNEQFF. For the CDR3, the DNA is TGTGCCAGCAGCTTTCGTTTCGGGCAAAACTCCTACAATGAGCAGTTCTTC.

This rearrangement joins TRBV7-9 to TRBJ1-1; 8 positions agree with TRBD1. Germline assignment: CDR1 SEHNR and CDR2 FQNEAQ (reference sequence). The trim removed 4 bases at V and 5 bases at J, leaving 9 bases unmatched. The CDR3 is 15 amino acids. The CDR3 reads CASSSPGGAGTEAFF. CDR3 DNA sequence: TGTGCCAGCAGCTCCCCAGGGGGCGCGGGAACTGAAGCTTTCTTT.

The rearrangement links TRBV6-5 to TRBJ2-3; D is ambiguous. With 2 bases removed from V and 2 bases from J, the gap between germline ends came to 14 bases. The CDR3 extends over 16 amino acids. Germline V gives CDR1 MNHEY, CDR2 SVGAGI. The chain's CDR3 is CASSYHGSTSTDTQYF. CDR3 sequence (DNA): TGTGCCAGCAGTTACCACGGCTCAACCTCCACAGATACGCAGTATTTT.

For the CDR3, the DNA is TGTGCCAGCAGCTTGCTAGGGGACAAAAATACGCAGTATTTT. Amino acids: CASSLLGDKNTQYF. V and J are TRBV5-6 and TRBJ2-3; maybe TRBD1 (6 bases). Germline assignment: CDR1 SGHDT and CDR2 YYEEEE. This CDR3 spans 14 amino acids. V was clipped by 1 base and J by 7 bases, with 13 bases between them.

The genes are TRBV6-1 and TRBJ1-1; D uncertain. V was cut by 3 bases and J by 4 bases, with 9 bases left in between. The CDR3 spans 13 residues. CDR1 and CDR2 from the germline V gene are MNHNS and SASEGT. The CDR3 nucleotides are TGTGCCAGCAGTGAGAAGTGGGGCACTGAAGCTTTCTTT. Translation gives CASSEKWGTEAFF.

The V gene is TRBV7-2, the J gene TRBJ2-3; a weak D match, TRBD2 (6 bases). Per germline, CDR1 SGHTA and CDR2 FQGNSA. The V end was cut by 1 base, the J end by 6 bases, with 8 bases between. The CDR3 is 13 amino acids. Here the CDR3 reads CASSLGRGDTQYF. CDR3 DNA: TGTGCCAGCAGCTTAGGACGGGGGGATACGCAGTATTTT.

This clone appeared a few times. This CDR3 reads CASSLVRGMGQPQHF. CDR3 coding DNA: TGTGCCAGCAGCTTGGTACGGGGAATGGGTCAGCCCCAGCATTTT. The rearrangement links TRBV7-2 to TRBJ1-5; D call uncertain. Trimming removed 3 bases at V and 6 bases at J, with 15 bases between. The CDR3 is 15 residues long. Germline values: CDR1 SGHTA, CDR2 FQGNSA.

The chain has TRBV4-1 and TRBJ1-2; TRBD1 agrees at 9 bases. The germline CDR1 and CDR2 sequences are MGHRA and YSYEKL. The CDR3 has 15 amino acids. V gave up 1 base and J gave up 4 bases; unmatched junction bases: 4. The CDR3 reads CASSQGQGVGYGYTF. CDR3 DNA sequence: TGCGCCAGCAGCCAAGGACAGGGGGTGGGCTATGGCTACACCTTC.

The chain joins TRBV6-1 to TRBJ1-2, with a weak D call TRBD1 (6 bases). Trimming took 6 bases from V and 4 from J, leaving 12 bases between them. CDR1 and CDR2 from the germline V gene are MNHNS and SASEGT. This CDR3 region has 13 residues. The CDR3: CASSTRDTYGYTF. CDR3 nucleotide sequence: TGTGCCAGCAGCACGCGGGACACCTATGGCTACACCTTC.

V and J are TRBV9 and TRBJ2-7; D is undetermined. Between the trimmed V and J ends, which lost 4 bases and 6 bases, there was a span of 14 bases. Germline loops: CDR1 SGDLS, CDR2 YYNGEE. This CDR3 has 13 residues. This CDR3 is CASSPRPEREQYF. In DNA form, the CDR3 reads TGTGCCAGCAGCCCCCGCCCCGAACGCGAGCAGTACTTC. Filled out from reference TRBV9 and TRBJ2-7, the complete variable domain reads DSGVTQTPKHLITATGQRVTLRCSPRSGDLSVYWYQQSLDQGLQFLIQYYNGEERAKGNILERFSAQQFPDLHSELNLSSLELGDSALYFCASSPRPEREQYFGPGTRLTVT.

The chain couples TRBV4-3 to TRBJ2-7; 8 positions match TRBD1. The germline V gene encodes CDR1 LGHNA and CDR2 YSLEER. V trimming: 2 bases; J trimming: 0 bases; junction bases outside the gene matches: 3. CDR3 length: 15 amino acids. The CDR3 sequence: CASSQQTGVSYEQYF. The CDR3 coding sequence is TGCGCCAGCAGCCAACAGACAGGGGTCTCCTACGAGCAGTACTTC.

The chain combines TRBV11-3 with TRBJ2-1; TRBD1 might be the D (6 bases). The CDR3 covers 14 residues. CDR1 is SGHNT, CDR2 YENEEA, per germline. V lost 4 bases, J lost 3 bases, and 10 bases lay in between. Here the CDR3 reads CASSSRDNYNEQFF. The CDR3 bases are TGTGCCAGCAGCTCACGGGACAACTACAATGAGCAGTTCTTC.

The chain combines TRBV21-1 with TRBJ2-3; the D segment call TRBD2 is taken from the table without a DNA check. TRBV21-1 is flagged as a pseudogene. This CDR3 is 18 amino acids long. As DNA, the CDR3 is TGTGCCAGCAGCAAAGAAAGAGGGCTCCCGCACTGCACAGATACGCAGTATTTT. Amino acids: CASSKERGLPHCTDTQYF.

This clone has only a few counts. The J gene is TRBJ1-5, the V gene TRBV19; 10 bases are a match to TRBD1. Unmatched junction bases numbered 10, after V lost 5 bases and J lost 3 bases. Germline CDR1 reads LNHDA; CDR2 reads SQIVND (reference sequence). The length of the CDR3 is 17 residues. As DNA, the CDR3 is TGTGCCAGTAGTGGAGGACAGGGGGAAGGGGTCAATCAGCCCCAGCATTTT. Residues: CASSGGQGEGVNQPQHF.